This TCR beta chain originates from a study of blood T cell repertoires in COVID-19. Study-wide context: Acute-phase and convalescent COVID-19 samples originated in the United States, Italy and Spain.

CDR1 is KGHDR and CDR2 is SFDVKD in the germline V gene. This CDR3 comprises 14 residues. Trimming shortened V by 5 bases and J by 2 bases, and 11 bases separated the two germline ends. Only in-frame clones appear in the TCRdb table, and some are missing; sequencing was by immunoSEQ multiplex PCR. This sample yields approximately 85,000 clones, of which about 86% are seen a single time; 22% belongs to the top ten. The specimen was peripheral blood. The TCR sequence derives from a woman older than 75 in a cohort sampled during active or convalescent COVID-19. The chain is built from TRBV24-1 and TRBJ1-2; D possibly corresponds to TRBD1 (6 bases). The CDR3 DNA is TGTGCCACCAGTGGCCCCGACAGGAACTATGGCTACACCTTC. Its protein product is CATSGPDRNYGYTF.